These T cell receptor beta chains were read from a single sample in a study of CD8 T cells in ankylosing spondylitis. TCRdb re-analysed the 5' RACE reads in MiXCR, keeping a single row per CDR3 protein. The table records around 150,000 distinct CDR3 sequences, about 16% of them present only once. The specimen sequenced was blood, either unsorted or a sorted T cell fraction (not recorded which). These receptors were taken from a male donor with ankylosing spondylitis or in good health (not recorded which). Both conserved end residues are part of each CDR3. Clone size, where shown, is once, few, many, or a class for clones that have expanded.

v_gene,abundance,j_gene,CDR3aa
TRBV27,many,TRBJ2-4,CASSHLTEGGWYF
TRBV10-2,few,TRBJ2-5,CASTGDRGGETQYF
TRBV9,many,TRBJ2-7,CASSPGTGYEQYF
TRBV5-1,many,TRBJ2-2,CASSFPAGHTGELFF
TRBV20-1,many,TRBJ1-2,CSASQAAPGYGYTF
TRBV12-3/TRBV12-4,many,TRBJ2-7,CASSQGQTSSYEQYF
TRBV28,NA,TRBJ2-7,CASSPPGQGLYEQYF
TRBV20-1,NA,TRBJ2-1,CSIVFRGGGSYNEQFF
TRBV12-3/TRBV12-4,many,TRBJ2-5,CASSPITRLVGGETQYF
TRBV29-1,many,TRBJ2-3,CSVGWTDTQYF
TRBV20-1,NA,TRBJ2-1,CSARETILHEQFF
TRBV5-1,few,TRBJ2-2,CASSLTGTVNTGELFF
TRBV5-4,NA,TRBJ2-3,CASILKAGGTDTQYF
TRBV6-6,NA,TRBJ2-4,CASSYTDRQGFYF
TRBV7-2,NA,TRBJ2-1,CASSKRPSGGLDEQFF
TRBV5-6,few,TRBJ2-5,CASRRYQETQYF
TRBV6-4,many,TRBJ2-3,CASSDSAGGRGDTQYF
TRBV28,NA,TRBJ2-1,CASRTGTIYNEQFF
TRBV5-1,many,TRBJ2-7,CASSLGYDEQYF
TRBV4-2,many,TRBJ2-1,CASSQEAYNEQFF
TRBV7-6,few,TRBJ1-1,CASSFGQGEGWNTEAFF
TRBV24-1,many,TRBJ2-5,CATSEETGGEETQYF
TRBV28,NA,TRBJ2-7,CASSLDLPAYEQYF
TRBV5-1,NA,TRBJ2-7,CASTPGKTYEQYF
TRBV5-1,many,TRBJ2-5,CASRVGRAETQYF
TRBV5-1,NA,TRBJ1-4,CASSSGDRGSDEKLFF
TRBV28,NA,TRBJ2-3,CASKRAGQGPTDTQYF
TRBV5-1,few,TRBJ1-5,CASSPGGGRGNQPQHF
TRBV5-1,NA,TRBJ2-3,CASSLGTSGLGEDTQYF
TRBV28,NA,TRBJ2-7,CASSLSGPAYEQYF
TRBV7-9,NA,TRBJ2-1,CASSKGLAGLSEQFF
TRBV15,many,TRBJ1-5,CATSRPGSNQPQHF
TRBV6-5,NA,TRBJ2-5,CASSYSPGETQYF
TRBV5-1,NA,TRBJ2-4,CASRALGKNIQYF
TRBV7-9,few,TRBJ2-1,CASRFLDSRLNEQFF
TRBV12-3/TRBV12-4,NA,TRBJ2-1,CASTLETSGSNEQFF
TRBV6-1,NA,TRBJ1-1,CASSESRGRLAFF
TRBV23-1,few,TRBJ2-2,CASSQGEVELFF
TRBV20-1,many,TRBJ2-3,CSASSGNTDTQYF
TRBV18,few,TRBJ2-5,CASSPPTIETQYF
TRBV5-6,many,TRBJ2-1,CASSLTDNEQFF
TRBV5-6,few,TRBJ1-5,CASSLGGRLQPQHF
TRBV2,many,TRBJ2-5,CASSDTGEGTQYF
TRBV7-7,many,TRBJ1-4,CASSLGPNEKLFF
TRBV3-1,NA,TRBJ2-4,CASCLGLSSGSSLHIQYF
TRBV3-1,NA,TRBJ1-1,CASSQGTHRMNTEAFF
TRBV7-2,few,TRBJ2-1,CASSLVVGSYNEQFF
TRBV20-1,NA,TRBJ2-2,CSARAGRFTGELFF
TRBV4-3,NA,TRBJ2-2,CASSQVLAGAAEELFF
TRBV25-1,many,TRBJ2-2,CASSEYLGGAGELFF
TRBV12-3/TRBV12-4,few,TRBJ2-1,CASSHTGTTSQRRQFF
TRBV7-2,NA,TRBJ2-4,CASSPGQGAGNIQYF
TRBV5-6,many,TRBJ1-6,CASTGRRNSPLHF
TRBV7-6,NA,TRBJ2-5,CASSPGLGTSDSQETQYF